These T cell receptor beta chains were read from a single sample in a study of blood T cell repertoires in COVID-19. Data came from immunoSEQ multiplex PCR; TCRdb stores just in-frame clones and leaves some out. The table lists tens of thousands of clones, about 91% of them singletons. Sequencing used peripheral blood. All receptors derive from a woman aged 55-69 years with active COVID-19. CDR3s include the opening cysteine and the closing phenylalanine or tryptophan. A D gene is named only where the DNA matches it firmly. Clone size is given for some rows only: seen once, a few or many times, or a class if the clone is expanded.

v_call: TRBV12-3/TRBV12-4
j_call: TRBJ2-2
d_call: -
cdr3_length: 13
clone_size: -
cdr3_aa: CASLGTSAGELFF
cdr3_nt: TGTGCCAGCCTCGGAACCAGCGCCGGGGAGCTGTTTTTT

v_call: TRBV28
j_call: TRBJ1-1
d_call: -
cdr3_length: 14
clone_size: -
cdr3_aa: CASSQRAGITEAFF
cdr3_nt: TGTGCCAGCAGTCAACGGGCAGGGATCACTGAAGCTTTCTTT

v_call: TRBV5-1
j_call: TRBJ2-6
d_call: TRBD1
cdr3_length: 17
clone_size: -
cdr3_aa: CASSFDRGLAGANVLTF
cdr3_nt: TGCGCCAGCAGCTTCGACAGGGGGCTAGCTGGGGCCAACGTCCTGACTTTC

v_call: TRBV28
j_call: TRBJ1-1
d_call: -
cdr3_length: 14
clone_size: -
cdr3_aa: CASSPGTGRTEAFF
cdr3_nt: TGTGCCAGCAGTCCGGGTACGGGTAGGACTGAAGCTTTCTTT

v_call: TRBV18
j_call: TRBJ1-4
d_call: -
cdr3_length: 13
clone_size: -
cdr3_aa: CASSSNTNEKLFF
cdr3_nt: TGTGCCAGCTCGTCCAATACTAATGAAAAACTGTTTTTT

v_call: TRBV28
j_call: TRBJ1-5
d_call: TRBD1
cdr3_length: 14
clone_size: -
cdr3_aa: CASRPGGQNQPQHF
cdr3_nt: TGTGCCAGCAGGCCAGGGGGACAGAATCAGCCCCAGCATTTT

v_call: TRBV6-5
j_call: TRBJ2-7
d_call: -
cdr3_length: 13
clone_size: -
cdr3_aa: CASTTGNRYEQYF
cdr3_nt: TGTGCCAGCACAACAGGCAACCGCTACGAGCAGTACTTC

v_call: TRBV7-9
j_call: TRBJ1-4
d_call: -
cdr3_length: 15
clone_size: -
cdr3_aa: CASSEWAGGGEKLFF
cdr3_nt: TGTGCCAGCAGCGAATGGGCCGGCGGAGGAGAAAAACTGTTTTTT

v_call: TRBV27
j_call: TRBJ2-7
d_call: -
cdr3_length: 13
clone_size: -
cdr3_aa: CASSSQGRYEQYF
cdr3_nt: TGTGCCAGCAGTTCCCAGGGGCGCTACGAGCAGTACTTC

v_call: TRBV5-1
j_call: TRBJ1-4
d_call: -
cdr3_length: 16
clone_size: -
cdr3_aa: CASSPREDQPNEKLFF
cdr3_nt: TGCGCCAGCAGCCCCCGGGAGGACCAGCCGAATGAAAAACTGTTTTTT

v_call: TRBV15
j_call: TRBJ1-1
d_call: -
cdr3_length: 14
clone_size: -
cdr3_aa: CATSRVGGNTEAFF
cdr3_nt: TGTGCCACCAGCAGAGTTGGCGGGAACACTGAAGCTTTCTTT

v_call: TRBV28
j_call: TRBJ1-4
d_call: TRBD1
cdr3_length: 14
clone_size: -
cdr3_aa: CASSLATGIEKLFF
cdr3_nt: TGTGCCAGCAGCCTCGCGACAGGGATTGAAAAACTGTTTTTT

v_call: TRBV6-6
j_call: TRBJ2-7
d_call: TRBD2
cdr3_length: 15
clone_size: -
cdr3_aa: CASSYSSGSSYEQYF
cdr3_nt: TGTGCCAGCAGTTACTCGAGCGGGAGCTCCTACGAGCAGTACTTC

v_call: TRBV4-1
j_call: TRBJ2-3
d_call: TRBD1
cdr3_length: 15
clone_size: -
cdr3_aa: CASSQPGGRTDTQYF
cdr3_nt: TGCGCCAGCAGCCAGCCAGGGGGTCGCACAGATACGCAGTATTTT

v_call: TRBV28
j_call: TRBJ1-3
d_call: -
cdr3_length: 13
clone_size: once
cdr3_aa: CASSFSGGNTIYF
cdr3_nt: TGTGCCAGCAGTTTCTCGGGTGGAAACACCATATATTTT

v_call: TRBV28
j_call: TRBJ2-7
d_call: TRBD2
cdr3_length: 17
clone_size: once
cdr3_aa: CASSGTSGRHITYEQYF
cdr3_nt: TGTGCCAGCAGCGGGACTAGCGGGAGGCACATTACCTACGAGCAGTACTTC

v_call: TRBV27
j_call: TRBJ1-6
d_call: TRBD1
cdr3_length: 14
clone_size: -
cdr3_aa: CASRRGQGGSPLHF
cdr3_nt: TGTGCCAGCCGCAGAGGACAGGGAGGATCACCCCTCCACTTT

v_call: TRBV2
j_call: TRBJ2-7
d_call: TRBD2
cdr3_length: 16
clone_size: -
cdr3_aa: CASSEGLAGLLYEQYF
cdr3_nt: TGTGCCAGCAGTGAGGGACTAGCGGGACTCCTATACGAGCAGTACTTC

v_call: TRBV7-8
j_call: TRBJ1-5
d_call: -
cdr3_length: 14
clone_size: -
cdr3_aa: CASSLTLSNQPQHF
cdr3_nt: TGTGCCAGCAGCTTAACTTTGAGCAATCAGCCCCAGCATTTT

v_call: TRBV5-4
j_call: TRBJ1-1
d_call: -
cdr3_length: 13
clone_size: -
cdr3_aa: CASSQAGHTEAFF
cdr3_nt: TGTGCCAGCAGCCAAGCAGGGCACACTGAAGCTTTCTTT

v_call: TRBV19
j_call: TRBJ1-5
d_call: TRBD1
cdr3_length: 17
clone_size: -
cdr3_aa: CASSSQTGGNVGQPQHF
cdr3_nt: TGTGCCAGTAGTAGCCAGACAGGGGGCAATGTTGGTCAGCCCCAGCATTTT

v_call: TRBV7-9
j_call: TRBJ1-2
d_call: TRBD1
cdr3_length: 15
clone_size: -
cdr3_aa: CASSLSARDSEGYTF
cdr3_nt: TGTGCCAGCAGCTTAAGTGCTAGGGACAGTGAAGGCTACACCTTC

v_call: TRBV5-4
j_call: TRBJ2-7
d_call: -
cdr3_length: 16
clone_size: -
cdr3_aa: CASSLTGRRFSYEQYF
cdr3_nt: TGTGCCAGCAGCTTGACGGGGAGAAGGTTTTCCTACGAGCAGTACTTC

v_call: TRBV6-6
j_call: TRBJ2-7
d_call: TRBD1
cdr3_length: 15
clone_size: -
cdr3_aa: CASRPGTGLSYEQYF
cdr3_nt: TGTGCCAGCAGGCCAGGGACAGGGCTCTCCTACGAGCAGTACTTC

v_call: TRBV5-1
j_call: TRBJ2-5
d_call: -
cdr3_length: 14
clone_size: -
cdr3_aa: CASSLAGGRETQYF
cdr3_nt: TGCGCCAGCAGCTTGGCCGGGGGACGGGAGACCCAGTACTTC

v_call: TRBV12-5
j_call: TRBJ2-1
d_call: TRBD2
cdr3_length: 20
clone_size: -
cdr3_aa: CASGLATGLADRSSYNEQFF
cdr3_nt: TGTGCTAGTGGTTTGGCAACGGGACTAGCGGACAGAAGCTCCTACAATGAGCAGTTCTTC

v_call: TRBV11-2
j_call: TRBJ1-4
d_call: TRBD1
cdr3_length: 16
clone_size: once
cdr3_aa: CASSLDWGTGTEKLFF
cdr3_nt: TGTGCCAGCAGCTTAGATTGGGGGACAGGAACTGAAAAACTGTTTTTT

v_call: TRBV7-9
j_call: TRBJ2-7
d_call: TRBD2
cdr3_length: 15
clone_size: few
cdr3_aa: CASSFSSGSTHEQYF
cdr3_nt: TGTGCCAGCAGCTTTTCTAGCGGGAGTACCCACGAGCAGTACTTC

v_call: TRBV27
j_call: TRBJ2-1
d_call: TRBD2
cdr3_length: 17
clone_size: -
cdr3_aa: CASSLEWAGGGYNEQFF
cdr3_nt: TGTGCCAGCAGTTTGGAATGGGCGGGAGGGGGGTACAATGAGCAGTTCTTC

v_call: TRBV7-9
j_call: TRBJ1-5
d_call: TRBD1
cdr3_length: 15
clone_size: once
cdr3_aa: CASSPGQGGNQPQHF
cdr3_nt: TGTGCCAGCAGCCCCGGACAGGGCGGCAATCAGCCCCAGCATTTT

v_call: TRBV3-1/TRBV3-2
j_call: TRBJ2-5
d_call: -
cdr3_length: 14
clone_size: -
cdr3_aa: CASSQGPGVRTQYF
cdr3_nt: TGTGCCAGCAGCCAAGGGCCCGGGGTGCGGACCCAGTACTTC

v_call: TRBV4-1
j_call: TRBJ2-7
d_call: TRBD1
cdr3_length: 15
clone_size: -
cdr3_aa: CASSQPGQGLFEQYF
cdr3_nt: TGCGCCAGCAGCCAGCCGGGACAGGGTCTTTTCGAGCAGTACTTC

v_call: TRBV18
j_call: TRBJ2-3
d_call: TRBD2
cdr3_length: 16
clone_size: -
cdr3_aa: CASSYQRDVNTDTQYF
cdr3_nt: TGTGCCAGCTCATATCAGCGGGATGTGAACACAGATACGCAGTATTTT

v_call: TRBV7-9
j_call: TRBJ2-7
d_call: -
cdr3_length: 12
clone_size: -
cdr3_aa: CASSIRGGEQYF
cdr3_nt: TGTGCCAGCAGCATAAGAGGGGGAGAGCAGTACTTC

v_call: TRBV11-2
j_call: TRBJ2-3
d_call: -
cdr3_length: 15
clone_size: -
cdr3_aa: CASSLDPFSTDTQYF
cdr3_nt: TGTGCCAGCAGCTTAGACCCCTTTAGCACAGATACGCAGTATTTT

v_call: TRBV28
j_call: TRBJ2-2
d_call: -
cdr3_length: 15
clone_size: -
cdr3_aa: CASSLPAANTGELFF
cdr3_nt: TGTGCCAGCAGTTTACCTGCAGCGAACACCGGGGAGCTGTTTTTT

v_call: TRBV18
j_call: TRBJ2-3
d_call: -
cdr3_length: 15
clone_size: -
cdr3_aa: CASSHSRWGTDTQYF
cdr3_nt: TGTGCCAGCTCACACAGCCGTTGGGGCACAGATACGCAGTATTTT

v_call: TRBV7-9
j_call: TRBJ2-1
d_call: TRBD2
cdr3_length: 16
clone_size: -
cdr3_aa: CASSFSGTTPYNEQFF
cdr3_nt: TGTGCCAGCAGCTTCTCCGGGACTACTCCCTACAATGAGCAGTTCTTC

v_call: TRBV5-5
j_call: TRBJ2-7
d_call: -
cdr3_length: 15
clone_size: -
cdr3_aa: CASSRNRDKFYEQYF
cdr3_nt: TGTGCCAGCAGCAGAAACCGGGACAAATTCTACGAGCAGTACTTC

v_call: TRBV5-1
j_call: TRBJ2-1
d_call: TRBD1
cdr3_length: 15
clone_size: -
cdr3_aa: CASSTRQGALSEQFF
cdr3_nt: TGCGCCAGCAGCACGCGACAGGGGGCCCTTTCTGAGCAGTTCTTC

v_call: TRBV1
j_call: TRBJ1-6
d_call: -
cdr3_length: 15
clone_size: -
cdr3_aa: CTSSQDQADNSPLHF
cdr3_nt: TGCACCAGCAGCCAAGATCAGGCAGATAATTCACCCCTCCACTTT

v_call: TRBV6-2/TRBV6-3
j_call: TRBJ2-3
d_call: -
cdr3_length: 14
clone_size: -
cdr3_aa: CASSLAGLADTQYF
cdr3_nt: TGTGCCAGCAGTTTGGCGGGATTGGCAGATACGCAGTATTTT

v_call: TRBV28
j_call: TRBJ2-1
d_call: TRBD1
cdr3_length: 19
clone_size: -
cdr3_aa: CASSSTDRGYSLPDNEQFF
cdr3_nt: TGTGCCAGCAGTTCCACGGACAGGGGGTATTCTTTACCCGACAATGAGCAGTTCTTC

v_call: TRBV10-3
j_call: TRBJ2-3
d_call: TRBD2
cdr3_length: 15
clone_size: -
cdr3_aa: CAISVPSGSRDTQYF
cdr3_nt: TGTGCCATCAGTGTTCCTAGCGGGAGTCGGGATACGCAGTATTTT

v_call: TRBV5-4
j_call: TRBJ2-1
d_call: -
cdr3_length: 16
clone_size: -
cdr3_aa: CASSFGGAQGYNEQFF
cdr3_nt: TGTGCCAGCAGCTTTGGGGGAGCCCAGGGGTACAATGAGCAGTTCTTC

v_call: TRBV5-5
j_call: TRBJ2-5
d_call: TRBD1
cdr3_length: 16
clone_size: -
cdr3_aa: CASSLAIQGGQETQYF
cdr3_nt: TGTGCCAGCAGCTTGGCAATACAGGGGGGTCAAGAGACCCAGTACTTC

v_call: TRBV4-2
j_call: TRBJ2-1
d_call: TRBD2
cdr3_length: 21
clone_size: few
cdr3_aa: CASSRKPRTSGSDTSFNEQFF
cdr3_nt: TGTGCCAGCAGCCGAAAACCCCGGACTAGCGGGAGTGACACCTCTTTCAATGAGCAGTTCTTC

v_call: TRBV29-1
j_call: TRBJ2-1
d_call: -
cdr3_length: 12
clone_size: -
cdr3_aa: CSVQFSYNEQFF
cdr3_nt: TGCAGCGTCCAGTTCAGTTACAATGAGCAGTTCTTC

v_call: TRBV12-3/TRBV12-4
j_call: TRBJ2-3
d_call: -
cdr3_length: 12
clone_size: -
cdr3_aa: CASSFGGDTQYF
cdr3_nt: TGTGCCAGCAGTTTCGGGGGTGATACGCAGTATTTT

v_call: TRBV7-2
j_call: TRBJ2-5
d_call: TRBD2
cdr3_length: 15
clone_size: once
cdr3_aa: CASSLAGGPRETQYF
cdr3_nt: TGTGCCAGCAGCTTAGCGGGAGGGCCTAGGGAGACCCAGTACTTC